The clone carrying this T cell receptor beta chain was seen a few times. The antigen remains undetermined. The source of the sample is a study of response to subunit inactivated influenza vaccine. Points from the study as a whole: The authors offered the suggestion that each seasonal influenza vaccination recruits few new T cells.

TCRdb used MiXCR to reprocess the RT-PCR reads, holding one entry per CDR3 protein. Of around 490,000 distinct CDR3 sequences in the sample, approximately 7.1% were seen once. Trimming removed 5 bases from V and 4 bases from J, with 16 bases in between. Per germline, CDR1 SGHTA and CDR2 FQGNSA. CDR3 size: 15 residues. This sequence joins TRBV7-2 and TRBJ2-3; no clear D. The material sequenced was PBMCs from blood, taken about 23 months after vaccination. The sequence derives from a man aged 50-75 years who received an inactivated influenza vaccine. CDR3 nucleotides: TGTGCCAGCAGCGTCGTAGGGATGACCGCAGATACGCAGTATTTT. Translated, it gives CASSVVGMTADTQYF.